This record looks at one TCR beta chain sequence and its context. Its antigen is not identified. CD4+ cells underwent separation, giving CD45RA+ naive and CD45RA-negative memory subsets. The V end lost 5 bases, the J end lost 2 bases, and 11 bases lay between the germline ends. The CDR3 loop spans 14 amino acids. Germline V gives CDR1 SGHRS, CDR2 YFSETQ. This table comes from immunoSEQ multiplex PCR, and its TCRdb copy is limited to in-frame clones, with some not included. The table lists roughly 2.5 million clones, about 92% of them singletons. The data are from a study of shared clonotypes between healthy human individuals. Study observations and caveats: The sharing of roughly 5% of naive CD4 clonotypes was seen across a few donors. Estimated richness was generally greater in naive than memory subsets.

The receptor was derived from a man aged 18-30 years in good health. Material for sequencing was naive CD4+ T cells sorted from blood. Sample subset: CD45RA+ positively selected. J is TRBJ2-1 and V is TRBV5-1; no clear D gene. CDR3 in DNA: TGCGCCAGCAGTACAGACCTAACCTACAATGAGCAGTTCTTC. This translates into CASSTDLTYNEQFF. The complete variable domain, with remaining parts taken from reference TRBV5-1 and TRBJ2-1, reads KAGVTQTPRYLIKTRGQQVTLSCSPISGHRSVSWYQQTPGQGLQFLFEYFSETQRNKGNFPGRFSGRQFSNSRSEMNVSTLELGDSALYLCASSTDLTYNEQFFGPGTRLTVL.